One and the same sample provided the 27 T cell receptor beta chains below, sequenced in a study of blood T cell repertoires in COVID-19 (dated by TCRdb to the early 2020s). Library preparation was by the immunoSEQ multiplex PCR assay. Not all clones reach the TCRdb copy of this immuneACCESS table, which keeps in-frame sequences only. Checked studies attribute under half of the gap to unresolved V genes and leave the rest unexplained. For this sample the table gives 250,000 or so clones, of which roughly 80% were detected only once. The ten largest make up less than 3.5% of the sample. The sample consisted of peripheral blood. These receptors all come from a woman between 18 and 30 years old with acute or convalescent COVID-19.

The V call is TRBV7-8, the J call TRBJ2-1; TRBD2 matches at 10 bases. Germline trimming cut 5 bases from V and 1 base from J; bases unmatched to any gene: 5. The CDR3 loop spans 16 amino acids. Looked up from germline, CDR1 is SGHVS and CDR2 is FQNEAQ. The CDR3 DNA reads as TGTGCCAGCAGCGGGGGACTAGCGCAATCCTACAATGAGCAGTTCTTC. Translated, it gives CASSGGLAQSYNEQFF.

CDR3 loop: CASSQAGTSGKDTQYF. The CDR3 nucleotides are TGCGCCAGCAGCCAAGCAGGGACTAGCGGGAAGGATACGCAGTATTTT. The chain employs TRBV4-3 and TRBJ2-3; 13 nucleotides align to TRBD2. CDR1 is LGHNA and CDR2 is YSLEER in the germline V gene. Trimming at V came to 1 base and at J to 6 bases, leaving 4 bases not matched to a gene. This CDR3 is 16 amino acids long.

This clone was recorded a few times. The chain carries TRBV18 and TRBJ2-7; TRBD1 matches at 7 bases. V gave up 5 bases and J gave up 4 bases; unmatched junction bases: 2. This CDR3 comprises 12 residues. CDR1 KGHSH and CDR2 LQKENI come from the germline V gene. The DNA of the CDR3 is TGTGCCAGCTCAAACAGGGGATACGAGCAGTACTTC. It specifies CASSNRGYEQYF.

This clone came up once. The chain is built from TRBV3-1 (or the pseudogene TRBV3-2) and TRBJ2-7, with 8 bases aligning to TRBD2. Trimming cost V 2 bases and J 1 base; bases outside gene matches: 10. The CDR3 length is 17 residues. In germline, CDR1 is LGHDT, CDR2 YNNKEL (reference sequence). The CDR3: CASSQKELAEVSYEQYF. CDR3 bases: TGTGCCAGCAGCCAAAAGGAACTAGCGGAGGTTTCCTACGAGCAGTACTTC.

V and J are TRBV3-1 (or the pseudogene TRBV3-2) and TRBJ2-3, with 8 bases matching TRBD1. The CDR3 loop spans 15 amino acids. V lost 5 bases to trimming and J lost 3 bases; unmatched junction nucleotides: 7. CDR1 and CDR2 from the germline V gene are LGHDT and YNNKEL (reference sequence). CDR3 nucleotide sequence: TGTGCCAGCAGCACCCGGACAGGGAGGACAGATACGCAGTATTTT. Translating gives CASSTRTGRTDTQYF.

The V and J genes are TRBV30 and TRBJ1-1; D may be TRBD1 (5 bases). The CDR3 totals 12 residues. V lost 3 bases and J 7 bases, leaving 12 bases between the germline ends. Looked up from germline, CDR1 is GTSNPN and CDR2 is SVGIG (reference sequence). The CDR3 DNA is TGTGCCTGGAGCGGGACGGGGGTTGAAGCTTTCTTT. It is translated as CAWSGTGVEAFF.

The V call is TRBV6-1, the J call TRBJ2-1, with 10 bases matching TRBD2. CDR3 length: 16 residues. V was pared by 3 bases and J by 0 bases, with 2 bases of the junction left unmatched. Germline CDR1 reads MNHNS; CDR2 reads SASEGT. The CDR3 reads CASSEGLATSYNEQFF. The CDR3 nucleotides are TGTGCCAGCAGTGAGGGACTAGCGACCTCCTACAATGAGCAGTTCTTC.

This clone turned up a few times. CDR3 nucleotides: TGTGCCACAACAGGGGGAGTCGCGAACACCGGGGAGCTGTTTTTT. It codes for CATTGGVANTGELFF. The rearrangement links TRBV19 to TRBJ2-2, with 8 bases fitting TRBD1. The CDR3 is 15 amino acids. The germline CDR1 and CDR2 sequences are LNHDA and SQIVND (reference sequence). After removal of 10 bases from V and 0 bases from J, the junction contained 7 bases not matched to a gene.

The J gene is TRBJ1-5, the V gene TRBV5-1; a possible D gene is TRBD1 (6 bases). The CDR3 has 15 residues. Germline assignment: CDR1 SGHRS and CDR2 YFSETQ. V was pared by 0 bases and J by 3 bases, with 10 bases between. The CDR3 sequence: CASSLGDRNNQPQHF. CDR3 DNA sequence: TGCGCCAGCAGCTTGGGAGACAGGAACAATCAGCCCCAGCATTTT. Together with reference TRBV5-1 and TRBJ1-5, the CDR3 gives the full variable domain: KAGVTQTPRYLIKTRGQQVTLSCSPISGHRSVSWYQQTPGQGLQFLFEYFSETQRNKGNFPGRFSGRQFSNSRSEMNVSTLELGDSALYLCASSLGDRNNQPQHFGDGTRLSIL.

The rearrangement links TRBV11-2 to TRBJ2-5, with D perhaps matching TRBD1 (5 bases). Trimming shortened V by 5 bases and J by 1 base, and 11 bases separated the two germline ends. This CDR3 has 14 amino acids. Germline CDR1 SGHAT, CDR2 FQNNGV. The DNA for the CDR3 is TGTGCCAGCAGCGTCGACAGTATCCAAGAGACCCAGTACTTC. This sequence encodes CASSVDSIQETQYF.

J is TRBJ2-7 and V is TRBV11-2; a weak D match, TRBD2 (5 bases). Germline V lookup: CDR1 SGHAT, CDR2 FQNNGV. Between the trimmed V and J ends, which lost 1 base and 4 bases, there was a span of 20 bases. This CDR3 comprises 17 residues. The CDR3 DNA reads as TGTGCCAGCAGCTTAGTTTCAATGTTGGACTCGGGATACGAGCAGTACTTC. This gives the protein CASSLVSMLDSGYEQYF.

This clone occurred a few times. J is TRBJ2-5 and V is TRBV21-1; the table calls TRBD2, which could not be checked here. TRBV21-1 is noted as a pseudogene. This CDR3 has 14 amino acids. In nucleotides, the CDR3 is TGTGCCAGCAGCAAAAGGGGACTCCAAGAGACCCAGTACTTC. Translated, it gives CASSKRGLQETQYF.

The gene calls are TRBV27 and TRBJ1-1, with D perhaps TRBD1 (5 bases). V was pared by 3 bases and J by 4 bases, with 12 bases between. Germline V gives CDR1 MNHEY, CDR2 SMNVEV (reference sequence). The CDR3 has 14 amino acids. The CDR3 region is CASSLVDRFTEAFF. The CDR3 DNA reads as TGTGCCAGCAGTTTGGTTGACAGATTCACTGAAGCTTTCTTT.

V is TRBV27 and J is TRBJ1-2, with 7 bases identical to TRBD1. The germline CDR1 and CDR2 sequences are MNHEY and SMNVEV (reference sequence). After removal of 6 bases from V and 2 bases from J, the junction contained 6 bases not matched to a gene. This CDR3 is built from 14 residues. The CDR3 sequence is CASRRPGQNYGYTF. The CDR3 coding sequence is TGTGCCAGCAGACGACCGGGACAGAACTATGGCTACACCTTC.

This clone came up once. The chain carries TRBV10-1 and TRBJ2-5, with D perhaps matching TRBD1 (5 bases). V was clipped by 2 bases and J by 2 bases, with 15 bases between them. CDR1 is WNHNN, CDR2 SYGVQD, per germline (reference sequence). There are 16 residues in the CDR3. The CDR3 protein is CASSEILQGKQETQYF. As DNA, the CDR3 is TGCGCCAGCAGTGAGATTCTCCAGGGTAAACAAGAGACCCAGTACTTC.

The chain combines TRBV28 with TRBJ2-3, with 13 nucleotides matching TRBD2. This CDR3 comprises 15 residues. J gave up 1 base and V 8 bases, and 3 bases lay outside the gene matches. CDR1 is MDHEN, CDR2 SYDVKM, per germline. Here the CDR3 DNA reads TGTGCCAGCCTGGGACTAGCGGGGCGCACAGATACGCAGTATTTT. This gives the protein CASLGLAGRTDTQYF. The variable domain in full, with the rest retrieved from reference TRBV28 and TRBJ2-3, is DVKVTQSSRYLVKRTGEKVFLECVQDMDHENMFWYRQDPGLGLRLIYFSYDVKMKEKGDIPEGYSVSREKKERFSLILESASTNQTSMYLCASLGLAGRTDTQYFGPGTRLTVL.

The chain employs TRBV28 and TRBJ2-1; 9 bases fit TRBD2. Trimming removed 8 bases from V and 5 bases from J; junction bases left unmatched: 19. There are 18 residues in the CDR3. Per the germline V gene, CDR1 is MDHEN and CDR2 is SYDVKM. The CDR3 loop is CASVKLKGLAGRDNEQFF. DNA of the CDR3: TGTGCCAGCGTTAAACTTAAGGGGCTAGCGGGACGGGACAATGAGCAGTTCTTC.

The rearrangement links TRBV7-2 to TRBJ2-2, with a weak D call TRBD2 (5 bases). CDR1 is SGHTA, CDR2 FQGNSA, per germline. This CDR3 is built from 15 residues. V was pared by 0 bases and J by 4 bases, with 9 bases between. Here the CDR3 DNA reads TGTGCCAGCAGCTTAGCGGGAGTGATCACCGGGGAGCTGTTTTTT. Protein: CASSLAGVITGELFF.

This sequence joins TRBV5-4 and TRBJ2-2; D uncertain. Trimming stripped 3 bases from V and 2 bases from J, with 17 bases between. Germline V gene sequence: CDR1 SGHNT, CDR2 YYREEE (reference sequence). This CDR3 spans 17 amino acids. For the CDR3, the DNA is TGTGCCAGCAGCTCCCCGGCCCGAGGATCAAACACCGGGGAGCTGTTTTTT. The encoded protein is CASSSPARGSNTGELFF.

The chain is built from TRBV6-1 and TRBJ2-1, with TRBD2 matching 8 bases. CDR3 length equals 17 residues. V shed 3 bases and J 8 bases; nucleotides not matched to a gene: 15. In germline, CDR1 is MNHNS, CDR2 SASEGT. The CDR3 DNA follows: TGTGCCAGCAGTGACCCACCGGGACTAGGTTTAATCGATGAGCAGTTCTTC. This codes for CASSDPPGLGLIDEQFF.

The V call is TRBV5-1, the J call TRBJ2-7, with D perhaps TRBD2 (5 bases). Germline assignment: CDR1 SGHRS and CDR2 YFSETQ. V gave up 0 bases and J gave up 3 bases, with 25 bases separating them. The CDR3 sequence is 19 residues long. The CDR3 nucleotides read TGCGCCAGCAGCTTGGTAGGGCTAGCCGGAAAGGTATCCTACTACGAGCAGTACTTC. Translating gives CASSLVGLAGKVSYYEQYF.

The rearrangement links TRBV29-1 to TRBJ2-7; 8 bases agree with TRBD2. This CDR3 has 15 amino acids. V lost 0 bases to trimming and J lost 3 bases; unmatched junction nucleotides: 7. CDR1 is SQVTM and CDR2 is ANQGSEA in the germline V gene. This CDR3 is CSVEERTSRHYEQYF. CDR3 nucleotides: TGCAGCGTTGAAGAAAGGACTAGCAGACACTACGAGCAGTACTTC.

This clone was detected only once. The gene calls are TRBV27 and TRBJ1-1, with a possible D match to TRBD1 (6 bases). The CDR3 runs to 13 residues. Germline-derived CDR1 and CDR2 are MNHEY and SMNVEV (reference sequence). Between the trimmed V and J ends, which lost 4 bases and 9 bases, there was a span of 15 bases. The CDR3: CASSWTRGPKAFF. CDR3 in DNA: TGTGCCAGCAGTTGGACCAGGGGTCCTAAAGCTTTCTTT.

The gene calls are TRBV28 and TRBJ1-2; 8 bases match TRBD1. Germline CDR1 is MDHEN and CDR2 is SYDVKM. The CDR3 totals 13 residues. After removal of 3 bases from V and 10 bases from J, the junction contained 7 bases not matched to a gene. CDR3 nucleotide sequence: TGTGCCAGCAGTTTTTTAAGACAGGGGACCTACACCTTC. Amino acids: CASSFLRQGTYTF.

This chain connects TRBV18 to TRBJ2-1; TRBD1 is a possible D gene (6 bases). V was cut by 0 bases and J by 0 bases, with 9 bases left in between. The CDR3 totals 16 residues. Looked up from germline, CDR1 is KGHSH and CDR2 is LQKENI. CDR3 sequence reads: CASSPPIQGSYNEQFF. In DNA form, the CDR3 reads TGTGCCAGCTCACCACCTATACAGGGCTCCTACAATGAGCAGTTCTTC.

V is TRBV12-5 and J is TRBJ2-7, with TRBD2 matching 7 bases. The CDR3 has 14 residues. Looked up from germline, CDR1 is LGHNT and CDR2 is FRNRAP. Trimming took 5 bases from V and 0 from J; bases not matched to a gene: 4. CDR3 in DNA: TGTGCTAGTGGTAGTAGCGGGTCCTCCTACGAGCAGTACTTC. Translated, it gives CASGSSGSSYEQYF. Variable domain in full (rest from reference TRBV12-5 and TRBJ2-7): DARVTQTPRHKVTEMGQEVTMRCQPILGHNTVFWYRQTMMQGLELLAYFRNRAPLDDSGMPKDRFSAEMPDATLATLKIQPSEPRDSAVYFCASGSSGSSYEQYFGPGTRLTVT.

The chain links TRBV6-6 to TRBJ1-2; 7 bases agree with TRBD1. The CDR3 consists of 13 residues. Germline V gives CDR1 MNHNY, CDR2 SVGAGI (reference sequence). Germline trimming cut 4 bases from V and 2 bases from J; bases unmatched to any gene: 1. CDR3 sequence (DNA): TGTGCCAGCAGTTTGGGACAGAACTATGGCTACACCTTC. Amino acids: CASSLGQNYGYTF.